This record concerns one TCR beta chain sequence. Given a much more abundant clone one base away, this may be a read error. The DNA is omitted, as the CDR3 cannot be located on it reliably, and the CDR3 follows TCRdb's listing. The entry originates in a study of chronic HIV infection and antiretroviral therapy. MiXCR, run by TCRdb on the 5' RACE reads, gives a single entry per CDR3 protein. Among some 38,000 distinct CDR3 sequences, 7% to 10% were seen once, and the ten largest hold around 2.9%. The length of the CDR3 is 13 amino acids, counting both ends. Germline V gives CDR1 SQVTM, CDR2 ANQGSEA. The clonotype originates from an adult who had HIV and had not received antiretroviral therapy, or was an uninfected healthy control (not recorded which). Sequenced material: peripheral blood. The genes are TRBV29-1 and TRBJ1-3; the table's D call, TRBD1, has no DNA check behind it. Here the CDR3 reads CSVGQGAGNTVYF.